This T cell receptor beta chain stems from a study of shared clonotypes between healthy human individuals. Across the study: CD8 memory received one plate per donor, CD8 naive two, CD4 memory three and CD4 naive three. The study, taken as a whole, reports: Among donors, the sharing of clonotypes was expected to be influenced by sequencing depth. As a rule, naive subsets had a larger estimated richness than memory subsets.

With regard to this clone: Antigen specificity is unknown.

Clones were sequenced by immunoSEQ multiplex PCR, and TCRdb holds only the in-frame ones, with some missing. The table has fewer than 2.5 million clones, 93% seen once. Between the trimmed V and J ends, which lost 6 bases and 4 bases, there was a span of 14 bases. The CDR3 contains 13 residues. Germline V gene data show CDR1 as SGHRS and CDR2 as YFSETQ. V is TRBV5-1 and J is TRBJ2-7; D gene ambiguous. This clonotype was sampled from a man younger than 35 in good health. Some clones in this sample may be carry-over from other donors' samples. Material: naive CD4+ T cells from PBMCs. The subset here: CD45RA+ positively selected. CDR3 DNA: TGCGCCAGCAACCCGGGTGGCGGATACGAGCAGTACTTC. Amino acid sequence: CASNPGGGYEQYF.